Listed here are 23 T cell receptor beta chains from one sample, sequenced in a study of T cells in Graves' hyperthyroidism and ophthalmopathy. The TCR beta CDR3 regions underwent amplification using RNA transcripts as the source. TCR CDR3 regions were first amplified by RT-PCR with HTBI primers. Each CDR3 protein gets one entry after TCRdb re-called the multiplex PCR reads with MiXCR. The table shows hundreds of thousands of distinct CDR3 sequences, with about 17% occurring only once. The sample comprised blood. All receptors come from a woman in her forties or fifties with Graves' hyperthyroidism that later progressed to Graves' ophthalmopathy.

This clonotype was recorded many times. V is TRBV11-2 and J is TRBJ1-5; 7 bases map to TRBD1. The CDR3 totals 16 residues. The V gene end was trimmed by 5 bases and the J gene end by 2 bases; junction bases not matched to a gene: 9. Per the germline V gene, CDR1 is SGHAT and CDR2 is FQNNGV. CDR3 sequence (DNA): TGTGCCAGCAGCCTTTCACAGGGGTTGGGCAATCAGCCCCAGCATTTT. Translated: CASSLSQGLGNQPQHF. Full variable domain (rest looked up from reference TRBV11-2 and TRBJ1-5): EAGVAQSPRYKIIEKRQSVAFWCNPISGHATLYWYQQILGQGPKLLIQFQNNGVVDDSQLPKDRFSAERLKGVDSTLKIQPAKLEDSAVYLCASSLSQGLGNQPQHFGDGTRLSIL.

This clonotype was counted at least ten times. The chain carries TRBV7-6 and TRBJ2-2, with 10 bases that match TRBD1. The CDR3 length is 15 residues. J gave up 4 bases and V 4 bases, and 3 bases lay outside the gene matches. Germline CDR1 is SGHVS and CDR2 is FNYEAQ. CDR3 region: CASSWTGGGTGELFF. CDR3 coding DNA: TGTGCCAGCAGCTGGACAGGGGGAGGCACCGGGGAGCTGTTTTTT.

This chain uses TRBV7-8 with TRBJ2-5; TRBD2 aligns across 8 bases. Germline assignment: CDR1 SGHVS and CDR2 FQNEAQ. Trimming cost V 1 base and J 5 bases; bases outside gene matches: 9. The CDR3 runs 16 residues. CDR3 region: CASSLVRGGLRETQYF. The CDR3 nucleotides are TGTGCCAGCAGCTTAGTTCGGGGGGGGCTGAGGGAGACCCAGTACTTC.

In this sample, this clonotype turned up a few times. The gene calls are TRBV20-1 and TRBJ1-3, with D unresolved. V was clipped by 6 bases and J by 1 base, with 13 bases between them. Germline V gene sequence: CDR1 DFQATT, CDR2 SNEGSKA (reference sequence). This CDR3 spans 14 amino acids. The CDR3 DNA follows: TGCAGTGCCAGGCAGGCGGCGTCTGGAAACACCATATATTTT. Its protein is CSARQAASGNTIYF.

The genes are TRBV3-1 and TRBJ2-5, with a possible D match to TRBD2 (6 bases). Trimming removed 8 bases from V and 5 bases from J, with 9 bases in between. The CDR3 totals 11 residues. CDR1 and CDR2 from the germline V gene are LGHDT and YNNKEL (reference sequence). The DNA of the CDR3 is TGTGCCAGCGGGGGGAGGGAGACCCAGTACTTC. Translating gives CASGGRETQYF.

This clonotype was recorded a few times. This chain uses TRBV10-3 with TRBJ2-7; the match to TRBD1 covers 7 bases. The CDR3 has 15 amino acids. The germline gives CDR1 ENHRY, CDR2 SYGVKD. V lost 5 bases to trimming and J lost 6 bases; unmatched junction nucleotides: 13. The chain's CDR3 is CAISPQTGRGLEQYF. In DNA, the CDR3 is TGTGCCATCAGTCCACAGACAGGGAGAGGACTCGAGCAGTACTTC.

The J gene is TRBJ2-5, the V gene TRBV28; TRBD1 matches 10 bases. J lost 2 bases, V lost 3 bases, and 6 bases had no gene match. The germline V gene encodes CDR1 MDHEN and CDR2 SYDVKM. The CDR3 runs 16 residues. CDR3 nucleotide sequence: TGTGCCAGCAGTTTGCTAGGGACAGGGGCGCAAGAGACCCAGTACTTC. This codes for CASSLLGTGAQETQYF.

This clonotype showed up just a few times. The chain links TRBV7-9 to TRBJ1-2, with a tentative D call TRBD1 (5 bases). The CDR3 covers 15 residues. Germline V lookup: CDR1 SEHNR, CDR2 FQNEAQ (reference sequence). V lost 4 bases to trimming and J lost 4 bases, with 16 bases between them. CDR3 protein: CASSWPGRPPYGYTF. The CDR3 nucleotides read TGTGCCAGCAGCTGGCCGGGACGGCCTCCCTATGGCTACACCTTC.

This clonotype showed up just a few times. The J gene is TRBJ1-2, the V gene TRBV5-6; no clear D gene. V shed 3 bases and J shed 4 bases, with 7 bases lying between them. Germline V gene lookup returns CDR1 SGHDT and CDR2 YYEEEE. The CDR3 spans 12 residues. The CDR3 DNA reads TGTGCCAGCAGCTCGAATAGCTATGGCTACACCTTC. The encoded protein is CASSSNSYGYTF.

The chain employs TRBV19 and TRBJ1-1; the D is unclear. Germline lookup yields CDR1 LNHDA and CDR2 SQIVND (reference sequence). V shed 1 base and J shed 0 bases, with 9 bases lying between them. The CDR3 consists of 15 residues. The CDR3 loop is CASSIVSSMNTEAFF. The CDR3 DNA follows: TGTGCCAGTAGTATAGTCAGTTCCATGAACACTGAAGCTTTCTTT.

This rearrangement joins TRBV7-9 to TRBJ2-1; TRBD2 might be the D (5 bases). V was shortened by 3 bases and J by 14 bases, with 11 bases between the two germline ends. Germline V CDR1 and CDR2: SEHNR, FQNEAQ (reference sequence). The CDR3 is made up of 11 amino acids. In DNA form, the CDR3 reads TGTGCCAGCAGCTTGGGGAGCGATGAGTTCTTC. Translation gives CASSLGSDEFF.

By its share, this clonotype is medium-sized. In DNA form, the CDR3 reads TGTGCCAGCAGCCAAGAGAACGTACCCATGAGAGGCTACACCTTC. Its translation is CASSQENVPMRGYTF. The V call is TRBV14, the J call TRBJ1-2; D is uncertain. Germline lookup yields CDR1 SGHDN and CDR2 FVKESK. The CDR3 length is 15 residues. The germline V and J ends were trimmed by 0 bases and 8 bases, with 16 bases remaining between them.

In this sample, this clonotype turned up a few times. This rearrangement joins TRBV9 to TRBJ2-7, with a weak D call TRBD1 (5 bases). Germline values: CDR1 SGDLS, CDR2 YYNGEE. This CDR3 is built from 15 residues. The V end lost 4 bases, the J end lost 5 bases, and 19 bases lay between the germline ends. DNA of the CDR3: TGTGCCAGCAGCCCCCAAGACAGAGAGATGGACGAGCAGTACTTC. Its translation: CASSPQDREMDEQYF. The full variable domain, in which reference TRBV9 and TRBJ2-7 provide the parts outside the CDR3, is DSGVTQTPKHLITATGQRVTLRCSPRSGDLSVYWYQQSLDQGLQFLIQYYNGEERAKGNILERFSAQQFPDLHSELNLSSLELGDSALYFCASSPQDREMDEQYFGPGTRLTVT.

This sequence joins TRBV29-1 and TRBJ2-1; unclear D gene. The length of the CDR3 is 13 residues. Trimming stripped 4 bases from V and 3 bases from J, with 10 bases between. Germline V gene sequence: CDR1 SQVTM, CDR2 ANQGSEA. As DNA, the CDR3 is TGCAGCGTTGGAGAGGACGTCTACAATGAGCAGTTCTTC. Translation gives CSVGEDVYNEQFF.

V usage is TRBV6-6 and J usage is TRBJ2-5; the match to TRBD2 covers 8 bases. CDR1 is MNHNY, CDR2 SVGAGI, per germline (reference sequence). The CDR3 is 17 residues long. The junction had 11 bases not matched to a gene; V was cut back by 0 bases and J by 5 bases. This CDR3 reads CASSYSSAGESMETQYF. In DNA, the CDR3 is TGTGCCAGCAGTTACTCTTCAGCGGGGGAGTCAATGGAGACCCAGTACTTC.

This clonotype was seen more than once but under ten times. A much larger clone differs by one base, so this may be a read error. This chain connects TRBV11-2 to TRBJ2-3, with no clear D. The CDR3 extends over 15 amino acids. Trimming removed 3 bases at V and 1 base at J, with 11 bases between. Germline assignment: CDR1 SGHAT and CDR2 FQNNGV. Written as DNA, the CDR3 is TGTGCCAGCAGCTTCACTGGAAGGGGCACAGATACGCAGTATTTT. This sequence encodes CASSFTGRGTDTQYF. Variable domain in full (rest from reference TRBV11-2 and TRBJ2-3): EAGVAQSPRYKIIEKRQSVAFWCNPISGHATLYWYQQILGQGPKLLIQFQNNGVVDDSQLPKDRFSAERLKGVDSTLKIQPAKLEDSAVYLCASSFTGRGTDTQYFGPGTRLTVL.

The V call is TRBV7-2, the J call TRBJ1-5; 9 bases agree with TRBD1. CDR1 and CDR2 (germline): SGHTA, FQGNSA. The CDR3 consists of 17 residues. V lost 6 bases to trimming and J lost 5 bases; unmatched junction nucleotides: 14. Here the CDR3 DNA reads TGTGCCAGCAGTTTCACAGGGGGCCATATTGCAGATCAGCCCCAGCATTTT. It yields the protein CASSFTGGHIADQPQHF.

This clonotype was recorded many times. The CDR3 loop is CASSVERAYEQYF. The CDR3 nucleotides read TGTGCCAGCAGTGTCGAGAGGGCGTACGAGCAGTACTTC. This chain uses TRBV6-1 with TRBJ2-7; tentative D call: TRBD2 (5 bases). V shed 4 bases and J shed 4 bases, with 11 bases lying between them. CDR3 size: 13 residues. CDR1 is MNHNS and CDR2 is SASEGT in the germline V gene.

This clonotype came up a few times. The chain employs TRBV5-1 and TRBJ2-1; 11 bases are a match to TRBD2. V was pared by 3 bases and J by 8 bases, with 7 bases of the junction left unmatched. Germline V gene sequence: CDR1 SGHRS, CDR2 YFSETQ. The CDR3 contains 15 residues. This CDR3 is CASSWGSGGADEQFF. In nucleotides, the CDR3 is TGCGCCAGCAGCTGGGGTAGCGGGGGGGCCGATGAGCAGTTCTTC.

The genes are TRBV7-4 and TRBJ1-6; no reliable D call. The CDR3 totals 19 residues. CDR1 and CDR2 from the germline V gene are SGHVT and SQSDAQ. Trimming removed 0 bases at V and 8 bases at J, with 23 bases between. The CDR3 DNA is TGTGCCAGCAGCTTAGCGGGAGAGATTTCGATCTCGGACGATTCACCCCTCCACTTT. The encoded protein is CASSLAGEISISDDSPLHF.

This chain connects TRBV30 to TRBJ1-2; perhaps TRBD1 as D (5 bases). The V gene's germline CDR1 is GTSNPN and CDR2 SVGIG (reference sequence). V was trimmed by 4 bases and J by 4 bases, leaving 7 bases between them. CDR3 length: 11 residues. CDR3 in amino acids: CAWKDSYGYTF. For the CDR3, the DNA is TGTGCCTGGAAAGACAGCTATGGCTACACCTTC.

There are a few counts of this clonotype. This chain joins TRBV19 and TRBJ1-5, with D perhaps matching TRBD1 (5 bases). Germline V gene lookup returns CDR1 LNHDA and CDR2 SQIVND (reference sequence). V lost 6 bases, J lost 1 base, and 13 bases lay in between. The CDR3 loop spans 15 amino acids. The CDR3 spells CASSFMGVSNQPQHF. CDR3 bases: TGTGCCAGTAGCTTCATGGGGGTAAGCAATCAGCCCCAGCATTTT.

The sample holds a few counts of this clonotype. As DNA, the CDR3 is TGTGCCAGCAATAGACAGTTAAATGAAAAACTGTTTTTT. This encodes CASNRQLNEKLFF. The V and J genes are TRBV2 and TRBJ1-4, with D possibly being TRBD1 (5 bases). This CDR3 region has 13 residues. Trimming pared 7 bases from V and 5 bases from J, leaving 11 bases between. CDR1 is SNHLY and CDR2 is FYNNEI in the germline V gene.